This T cell receptor (beta chain) was observed in a study of T cells in Graves' hyperthyroidism and ophthalmopathy. Trimming took off 3 bases at V and 2 bases at J, with 38 bases between the two ends. CDR1 and CDR2 from the germline V gene are SGHAT and FQNNGV. The CDR3 length is 23 residues. Regions amplified from RNA transcripts were the TCR beta CDR3 regions. HTBI primers were employed in a first-round RT-PCR of the TCR CDR3. TCRdb reanalysed the multiplex PCR reads using MiXCR and keeps one entry per CDR3 protein. The sample consists of a few hundred thousand distinct CDR3 sequences, 14% to 15% of them appearing once.

The chain joins TRBV11-2 to TRBJ2-7, with D possibly TRBD1 on 9 matching bases. This receptor was obtained from a woman under 40 with Graves' hyperthyroidism. The sequenced material came from blood. CDR3 DNA: TGTGCCAGCAGCTTTTTAGCGGGACAGGGTTTCGAATTGGACGTACCACCTACCTACGAGCAGTACTTC. Translating it yields CASSFLAGQGFELDVPPTYEQYF. The complete variable domain, with remaining parts taken from reference TRBV11-2 and TRBJ2-7, reads EAGVAQSPRYKIIEKRQSVAFWCNPISGHATLYWYQQILGQGPKLLIQFQNNGVVDDSQLPKDRFSAERLKGVDSTLKIQPAKLEDSAVYLCASSFLAGQGFELDVPPTYEQYFGPGTRLTVT.